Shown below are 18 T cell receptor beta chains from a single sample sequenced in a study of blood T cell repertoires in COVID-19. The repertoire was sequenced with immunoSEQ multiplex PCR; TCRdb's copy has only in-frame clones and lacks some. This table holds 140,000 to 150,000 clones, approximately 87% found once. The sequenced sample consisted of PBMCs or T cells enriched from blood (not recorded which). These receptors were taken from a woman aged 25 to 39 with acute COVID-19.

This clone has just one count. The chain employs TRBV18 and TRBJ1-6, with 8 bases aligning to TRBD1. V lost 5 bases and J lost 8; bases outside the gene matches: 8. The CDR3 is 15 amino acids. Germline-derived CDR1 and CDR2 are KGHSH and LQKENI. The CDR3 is CASSTGTGLHSPLHF. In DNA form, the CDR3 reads TGTGCCAGCTCAACGGGGACAGGACTCCATTCACCCCTCCACTTT. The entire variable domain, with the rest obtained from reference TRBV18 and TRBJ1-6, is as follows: NAGVMQNPRHLVRRRGQEARLRCSPMKGHSHVYWYRQLPEEGLKFMVYLQKENIIDESGMPKERFSAEFPKEGPSILRIQQVVRGDSAAYFCASSTGTGLHSPLHFGNGTRLTVT.

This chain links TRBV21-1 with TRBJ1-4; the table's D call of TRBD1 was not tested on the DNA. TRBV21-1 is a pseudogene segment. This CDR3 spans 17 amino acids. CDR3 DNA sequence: TGTGCCAGCAGCGAAATCGGTTGGGACAGGGGTGAGGGAAAACTGTTTTTT. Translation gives CASSEIGWDRGEGKLFF.

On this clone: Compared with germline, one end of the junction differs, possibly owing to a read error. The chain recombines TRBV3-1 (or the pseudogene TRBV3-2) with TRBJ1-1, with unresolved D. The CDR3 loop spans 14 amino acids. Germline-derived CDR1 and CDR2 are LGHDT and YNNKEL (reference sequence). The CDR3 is CASSQAGMNAEAFF. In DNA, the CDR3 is TGTGCCAGCAGCCAAGCGGGGATGAACGCTGAAGCTTTCTTT.

As DNA, the CDR3 is TGTGCCAGCAGTTTATTCCGCGGGAACACTGAAGCTTTCTTT. It codes for CASSLFRGNTEAFF. This chain joins TRBV27 and TRBJ1-1; no definite D call. The V and J ends lost 1 base and 1 base respectively, with 7 bases between them. Germline V CDR1 and CDR2: MNHEY, SMNVEV (reference sequence). This CDR3 region has 14 residues.

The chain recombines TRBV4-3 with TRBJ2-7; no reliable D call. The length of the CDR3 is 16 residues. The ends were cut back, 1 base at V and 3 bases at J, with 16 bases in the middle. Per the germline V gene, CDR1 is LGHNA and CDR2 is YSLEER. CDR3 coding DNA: TGCGCCAGCAGCCAAGGGATGGCGGATGTCGGCTACGAGCAGTACTTC. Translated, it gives CASSQGMADVGYEQYF.

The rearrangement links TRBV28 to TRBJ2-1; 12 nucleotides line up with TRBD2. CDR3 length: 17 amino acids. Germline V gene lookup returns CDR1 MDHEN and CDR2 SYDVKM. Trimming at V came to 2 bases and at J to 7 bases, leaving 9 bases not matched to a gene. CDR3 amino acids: CASSLGVLTSGSNEQFF. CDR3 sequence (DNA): TGTGCCAGCAGTTTAGGGGTGTTGACTAGCGGGAGTAATGAGCAGTTCTTC.

The CDR3 is CASSNVLRDRDEQFF. The CDR3 nucleotides are TGTGCCAGCAGCAACGTACTGAGAGATCGGGATGAGCAGTTCTTC. The rearrangement uses TRBV11-1 and TRBJ2-1; no clear D. The V and J ends lost 5 bases and 8 bases respectively, with 19 bases between them. The CDR3 extends over 15 amino acids. Germline V gene sequence: CDR1 SGHAT, CDR2 FQDESV (reference sequence).

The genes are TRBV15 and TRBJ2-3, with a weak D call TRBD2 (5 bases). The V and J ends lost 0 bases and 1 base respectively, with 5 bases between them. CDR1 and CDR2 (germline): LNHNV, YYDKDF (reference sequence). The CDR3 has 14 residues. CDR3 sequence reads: CATSREGGTDTQYF. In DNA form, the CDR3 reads TGTGCCACCAGCAGAGAGGGAGGCACAGATACGCAGTATTTT.

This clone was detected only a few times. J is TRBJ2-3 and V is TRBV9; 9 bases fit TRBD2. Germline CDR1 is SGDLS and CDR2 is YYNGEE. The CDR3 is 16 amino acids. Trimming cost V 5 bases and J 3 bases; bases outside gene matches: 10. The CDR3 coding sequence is TGTGCCAGCAGTCCCCTACCTAGCGGGACGACAGATACGCAGTATTTT. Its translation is CASSPLPSGTTDTQYF.

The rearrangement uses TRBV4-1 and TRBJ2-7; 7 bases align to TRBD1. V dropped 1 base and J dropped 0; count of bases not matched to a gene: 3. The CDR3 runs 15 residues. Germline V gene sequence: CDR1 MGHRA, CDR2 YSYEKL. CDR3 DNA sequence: TGCGCCAGCAGCCAAGGTGACAGGGTCTCCTACGAGCAGTACTTC. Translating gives CASSQGDRVSYEQYF.

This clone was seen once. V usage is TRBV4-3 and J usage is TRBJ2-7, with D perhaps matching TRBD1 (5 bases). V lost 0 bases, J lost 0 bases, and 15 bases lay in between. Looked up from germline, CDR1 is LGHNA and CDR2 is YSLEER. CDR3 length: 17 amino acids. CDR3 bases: TGCGCCAGCAGCCAAGATCACATGGGGCTAGGCTCCTACGAGCAGTACTTC. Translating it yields CASSQDHMGLGSYEQYF.

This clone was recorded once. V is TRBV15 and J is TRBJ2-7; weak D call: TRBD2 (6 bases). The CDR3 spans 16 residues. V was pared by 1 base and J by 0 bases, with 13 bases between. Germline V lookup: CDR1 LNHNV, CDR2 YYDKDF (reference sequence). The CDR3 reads CATSRGTGTASYEQYF. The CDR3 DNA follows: TGTGCCACCAGCAGAGGGACGGGGACTGCCTCCTACGAGCAGTACTTC.

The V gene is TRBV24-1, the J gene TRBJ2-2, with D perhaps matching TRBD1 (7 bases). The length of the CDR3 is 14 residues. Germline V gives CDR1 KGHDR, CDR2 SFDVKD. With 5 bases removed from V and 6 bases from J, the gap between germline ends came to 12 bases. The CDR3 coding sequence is TGTGCCACCAGTGTTTCAGGGGGGTCCGGGGAGCTGTTTTTT. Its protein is CATSVSGGSGELFF.

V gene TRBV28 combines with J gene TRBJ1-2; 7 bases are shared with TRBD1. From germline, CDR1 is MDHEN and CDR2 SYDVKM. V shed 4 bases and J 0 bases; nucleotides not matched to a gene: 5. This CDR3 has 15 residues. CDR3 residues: CASSSPGTANYGYTF. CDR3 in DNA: TGTGCCAGCAGTTCTCCGGGGACAGCTAACTATGGCTACACCTTC.

DNA for the CDR3: TGCGCCAGCAGCCAAGGGATCGGGAGGGATACGCAGTATTTT. It is translated as CASSQGIGRDTQYF. The genes are TRBV4-3 and TRBJ2-3, with 7 bases aligning to TRBD2. CDR3 length: 14 residues. CDR1 is LGHNA and CDR2 is YSLEER in the germline V gene. J gave up 6 bases and V 1 base, and 4 bases lay outside the gene matches.

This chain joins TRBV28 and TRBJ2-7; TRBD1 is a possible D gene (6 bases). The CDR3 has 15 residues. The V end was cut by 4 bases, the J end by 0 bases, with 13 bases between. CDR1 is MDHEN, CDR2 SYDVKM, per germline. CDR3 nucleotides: TGTGCCAGCAGTTCCCGGACAGAACCCTCCTACGAGCAGTACTTC. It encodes CASSSRTEPSYEQYF. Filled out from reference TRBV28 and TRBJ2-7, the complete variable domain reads DVKVTQSSRYLVKRTGEKVFLECVQDMDHENMFWYRQDPGLGLRLIYFSYDVKMKEKGDIPEGYSVSREKKERFSLILESASTNQTSMYLCASSSRTEPSYEQYFGPGTRLTVT.

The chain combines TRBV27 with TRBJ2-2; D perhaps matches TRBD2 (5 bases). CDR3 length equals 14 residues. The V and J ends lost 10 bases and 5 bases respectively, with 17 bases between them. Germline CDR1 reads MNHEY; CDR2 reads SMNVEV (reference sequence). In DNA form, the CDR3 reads TGTGCCACCATGCGGACTTCGTTAACCGGGGAGCTGTTTTTT. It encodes CATMRTSLTGELFF.

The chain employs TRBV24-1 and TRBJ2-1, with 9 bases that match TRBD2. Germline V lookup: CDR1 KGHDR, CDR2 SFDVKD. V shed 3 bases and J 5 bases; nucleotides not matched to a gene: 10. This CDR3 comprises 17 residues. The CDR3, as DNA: TGTGCCACCAGTGATGGAGGTCCTAGCGGGATCCACAATGAGCAGTTCTTC. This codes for CATSDGGPSGIHNEQFF.